This T cell receptor (beta chain) was found in a study of vaccination and CD4 T cells after COVID-19. The study, taken as a whole, reports: Reactive clone data from convalescent patients indicated a median of about 86% appearing only post-vaccination.

The CDR3 has 14 residues. V was shortened by 3 bases and J by 1 base, with 8 bases between the two germline ends. Germline CDR1 and CDR2: MNHNS and SASEGT. An Oncomine TCR Beta short-read assay was used to sequence the DNA from cultured CD4+ T cells. TCRdb fed the PCR reads into MiXCR, producing one record per CDR3 protein. The data contain 13,000 or so distinct CDR3 sequences, less than 65% of them seen just once; the ten biggest clones take up 9.5% to 15%. As to this clonotype: Its antigen is still unknown.

The sample's treatment: approximately 10-day PBMC culture with coronavirus spike peptide pools or control peptides (ViraFEST assay). The receptor comes from a human donor who had recovered from COVID-19. Material for sequencing was CD4+ T cells from blood, cultured in vitro. V gene TRBV6-1 combines with J gene TRBJ2-3, with D perhaps being TRBD1 or TRBD2 (6 bases each). In DNA, the CDR3 is TGTGCCAGCAGTGAGAGGGGGGGCACAGATACGCAGTATTTT. Its translation is CASSERGGTDTQYF.